This TCR beta chain was observed in a study of cytomegalovirus exposure and HLA in healthy donors. As for this clone: Mismatch with germline at one junction end may stem from a read error.

Germline V gene sequence: CDR1 SGHVS, CDR2 FNYEAQ. There are 14 residues in the CDR3. Sequencing was performed with immunoSEQ multiplex PCR; in TCRdb, only in-frame clones are kept and a portion is missing. The profile shows 50,000 to 65,000 clones, 96% of them singletons. The source is a woman aged 18-29 years in good health and CMV-seronegative. The gene calls are TRBV7-6 and TRBJ2-3; D may be TRBD1 (5 bases). Sequencing used PBMCs. CDR3 in DNA: TGTGGCAGCAGCCCGACAGTGGGGTTGGATACGCAGTATTTT. It translates to CGSSPTVGLDTQYF.